The entry that follows covers one T cell receptor (beta chain) sequence. The CDR3 extends over 15 amino acids. V was clipped by 5 bases and J by 3 bases; unmatched bases: 7. CDR1 is SNHLY and CDR2 is FYNNEI in the germline V gene. The data were taken from a study of blood T cell repertoires in COVID-19. Background on the study: The samples span acute and convalescent COVID-19 from the United States, Italy and Spain. Sources were T cells, B-cell-depleted T cells, or PBMCs; the material itself was cDNA or gDNA.

Sequenced by immunoSEQ multiplex PCR; TCRdb stores in-frame clones only, minus some. Seen here are roughly 190,000 clones, approximately 80% observed once, and the top ten hold about an eighth. The genes are TRBV2 and TRBJ2-7; 10 bases align to TRBD2. The specimen sequenced was peripheral blood. The TCR sequence derives from a woman aged 45-60 years with acute or convalescent COVID-19. The CDR3 reads CASSLSSGGVYEQYF. The CDR3 coding sequence is TGTGCCAGCAGTCTCTCTAGCGGGGGAGTCTACGAGCAGTACTTC.